This TCR beta chain came from a study of identical twins. Germline V gene lookup returns CDR1 LGHDT and CDR2 YNNKEL (reference sequence). This CDR3 spans 14 amino acids. V was clipped by 4 bases and J by 3 bases, with 13 bases between them. One entry per CDR3 protein results from TCRdb running MiXCR on the 5' RACE reads. The sample lists around 340,000 distinct CDR3 sequences, roughly 9% occurring once. This clonotype occurred a few times. The V call is TRBV3-1, the J call TRBJ2-7; no definite D call. This TCR was sampled from a woman in her 50s in good health. The sample comprised naive T cells sorted from blood. The CDR3 region has the DNA TGTGCCAGCAGCCCATGGGAACAGCACTACGAGCAGTACTTC. It encodes CASSPWEQHYEQYF.